The 3 T cell receptor beta chains below all came from one sample that was sequenced in a study of metastatic and nonmetastatic thyroid tumors. Using MiXCR, TCRdb re-called clones from the PCR reads. Of some 69,000 clones in the sample, about 14% are singletons; the top ten hold 5% to 8%. Ahead of thyroid surgery, no patient had received treatment of any kind. Source material: blood. The receptors were gathered from a male donor with papillary thyroid cancer or a benign thyroid nodule (not recorded which). Some clones in this sample may be carry-over from other donors' samples.

This clone was recorded many times. Distinct nucleotide sequences in the sample also encode this CDR3. The rearrangement links TRBV10-3 to TRBJ2-1, with 8 bases fitting TRBD1. Germline loops: CDR1 ENHRY, CDR2 SYGVKD. CDR3 length: 13 amino acids. V lost 10 bases and J lost 4; bases outside the gene matches: 6. CDR3 in amino acids: CANQGARYNEQFF. In DNA form, the CDR3 reads TGTGCCAACCAGGGGGCGCGGTACAATGAGCAGTTCTTC.

This clone was recorded at least ten times. The chain joins TRBV12-5 to TRBJ1-2; maybe TRBD1 (6 bases). The CDR3 loop spans 14 amino acids. The germline gives CDR1 LGHNT, CDR2 FRNRAP. The V gene lost 3 bases and the J gene lost 7 bases, with 15 bases spanning the gap. The CDR3 DNA reads as TGTGCTAGTGGTTTCGACAGGACGGTAAGTGGCTACACCTTC. Translation gives CASGFDRTVSGYTF.

There are a few counts of this clone. This sequence may be a read error, since a much larger clone differs from it by one base. This sample includes further DNA sequences coding for the same CDR3. The chain carries TRBV2 and TRBJ2-3; perhaps TRBD2 as D (6 bases). CDR3 length equals 16 residues. Germline V gene data show CDR1 as SNHLY and CDR2 as FYNNEI. Trimming took 3 bases from V and 3 from J, leaving 16 bases between them. The CDR3 here is CASSDDGGRRTDTQYF. The DNA of the CDR3 is TGTGCCAGCAGTGATGATGGTGGGAGGAGGACAGATACGCAGTATTTT.